A single sample is the source of the 23 T cell receptor beta chains below, sequenced in a study of T-cell memory formation after mild COVID-19. TCRdb itself ran the 5' RACE reads through MiXCR, one entry per CDR3 protein. The table lists roughly 610,000 distinct CDR3 sequences, roughly 17% of them singletons, with about 7.5% in the top ten. Specimen: PBMCs or a T cell subset sorted from them (not recorded which). These receptors all come from an adult woman who had mild COVID-19 (a few samples of this study predate the infection). Cell type and time point are not known.

The sample holds a few counts of this clonotype. The rearrangement joins TRBV5-4 to TRBJ2-3; D may be TRBD2 (5 bases). V was trimmed by 3 bases and J by 0 bases, leaving 14 bases between them. This CDR3 is 16 amino acids long. Germline CDR1 is SGHNT and CDR2 is YYREEE (reference sequence). In nucleotides, the CDR3 is TGTGCCAGCAGCTCTTTCGTGGAGGTCAGCACAGATACGCAGTATTTT. This encodes CASSSFVEVSTDTQYF.

The rearrangement joins TRBV19 to TRBJ1-2; D perhaps matches TRBD1 (5 bases). CDR3 size: 17 residues. CDR1 is LNHDA and CDR2 is SQIVND in the germline V gene (reference sequence). Trimming stripped 2 bases from V and 6 bases from J, with 22 bases between. CDR3 region: CASSISPGTPTADGYTF. CDR3 in DNA: TGTGCCAGTAGTATATCACCCGGGACTCCAACCGCTGATGGCTACACCTTC.

This clonotype was counted between two and nine times. The chain joins TRBV12-5 to TRBJ1-1; 7 nucleotides line up with TRBD1. The junction had 11 bases not matched to a gene; V was cut back by 4 bases and J by 3 bases. This CDR3 has 16 residues. In germline, CDR1 is LGHNT, CDR2 FRNRAP. CDR3 sequence (DNA): TGTGCTAGTGGTTCGCCGACAGGGAGAGACGACACTGAAGCTTTCTTT. Residues: CASGSPTGRDDTEAFF. The full variable domain, in which reference TRBV12-5 and TRBJ1-1 provide the parts outside the CDR3, is DARVTQTPRHKVTEMGQEVTMRCQPILGHNTVFWYRQTMMQGLELLAYFRNRAPLDDSGMPKDRFSAEMPDATLATLKIQPSEPRDSAVYFCASGSPTGRDDTEAFFGQGTRLTVV.

This clonotype was seen only a few times. The CDR3 nucleotides are TGTGCCACCAGCAGAGAGACAGTCTTCCTTAATGAAAAACTGTTTTTT. Protein sequence: CATSRETVFLNEKLFF. The gene calls are TRBV15 and TRBJ1-4, with D perhaps TRBD1 (5 bases). The CDR3 is 16 amino acids. Germline V gene lookup returns CDR1 LNHNV and CDR2 YYDKDF (reference sequence). The V and J ends lost 0 bases and 4 bases respectively, with 12 bases between them.

This clonotype was counted between two and nine times. The chain is built from TRBV20-1 and TRBJ1-2, with D perhaps matching TRBD1 (6 bases). Trimming removed 0 bases from V and 1 base from J, with 9 bases in between. The CDR3 sequence is 14 residues long. In germline, CDR1 is DFQATT, CDR2 SNEGSKA (reference sequence). The CDR3 DNA reads as TGCAGTGCTAGAGAACAGGGATATAACTATGGCTACACCTTC. Its translation is CSAREQGYNYGYTF.

The V gene is TRBV27, the J gene TRBJ2-5; the D gene is possibly TRBD2 (6 bases). The length of the CDR3 is 17 residues. V was trimmed by 2 bases and J by 1 base, leaving 17 bases between them. CDR1 and CDR2 (germline): MNHEY, SMNVEV (reference sequence). The CDR3 sequence is CASSLGGLTAGQETQYF. As DNA, the CDR3 is TGTGCCAGCAGTTTAGGAGGGCTGACAGCGGGCCAAGAGACCCAGTACTTC.

This clonotype was observed a handful of times. The chain uses TRBV3-1 and TRBJ2-3; D is unclear. The CDR3 consists of 14 residues. V lost 4 bases, J lost 8 bases, and 16 bases lay in between. Germline V lookup: CDR1 LGHDT, CDR2 YNNKEL (reference sequence). This CDR3 is CASSPPYAASTQYF. In nucleotides, the CDR3 is TGTGCCAGCAGCCCCCCCTATGCTGCTAGTACGCAGTATTTT.

This clonotype was seen repeatedly, ten times or more. The chain carries TRBV4-3 and TRBJ2-7, with TRBD2 matching over 7 bases. V trimming: 0 bases; J trimming: 1 base; junction bases outside the gene matches: 6. From germline, CDR1 is LGHNA and CDR2 YSLEER. The CDR3 spans 16 residues. CDR3 bases: TGCGCCAGCAGCCAAGATCCTAGCGGCTATTCCTACGAGCAGTACTTC. This sequence encodes CASSQDPSGYSYEQYF.

The gene calls are TRBV13 and TRBJ1-2; 9 bases align to TRBD1. The V gene end was trimmed by 5 bases and the J gene end by 6 bases; junction bases not matched to a gene: 13. The CDR3 totals 16 residues. Germline V lookup: CDR1 PRHDT, CDR2 FYEKMQ (reference sequence). CDR3 loop: CASSLGGAQGADGYTF. As DNA, the CDR3 is TGTGCCAGCAGCCTGGGGGGGGCACAGGGGGCGGATGGCTACACCTTC. Full variable domain (missing parts from reference TRBV13 and TRBJ1-2): AAGVIQSPRHLIKEKRETATLKCYPIPRHDTVYWYQQGPGQDPQFLISFYEKMQSDKGSIPDRFSAQQFSDYHSELNMSSLELGDSALYFCASSLGGAQGADGYTFGSGTRLTVV.

This clonotype came up a few times. The chain is built from TRBV5-4 and TRBJ1-4; 10 nucleotides align to TRBD1. The CDR3 has 16 residues. V dropped 3 bases and J dropped 0; count of bases not matched to a gene: 2. Germline loops: CDR1 SGHNT, CDR2 YYREEE (reference sequence). The CDR3 region has the DNA TGTGCCAGCAGCTCGGGACAGGGGTCAACTAATGAAAAACTGTTTTTT. This sequence encodes CASSSGQGSTNEKLFF.

The rearrangement joins TRBV12-3 or TRBV12-4 to TRBJ2-7; D not certain. The CDR3 sequence is 16 residues long. The ends were cut back, 2 bases at V and 0 bases at J, with 14 bases in the middle. The CDR3 loop reads CASSLIRLASSYEQYF. The CDR3 DNA sequence: TGTGCCAGCAGTTTAATCCGTCTGGCTTCCTCCTACGAGCAGTACTTC.

This clonotype was detected a few times. The genes are TRBV7-9 and TRBJ2-4; tentative D call: TRBD1 (6 bases). Per the germline V gene, CDR1 is SEHNR and CDR2 is FQNEAQ (reference sequence). This CDR3 region has 15 residues. V gave up 4 bases and J gave up 8 bases, with 18 bases separating them. In DNA form, the CDR3 reads TGTGCCAGCAGCTCATTCAGGGGCATTGTTGACATTCAGTACTTC. Translation: CASSSFRGIVDIQYF.

In its sample, this clonotype was seen a few times. CDR3 sequence reads: CASSLDEGLAYNEQFF. Here the CDR3 DNA reads TGTGCCAGCAGCTTAGATGAGGGGCTCGCCTACAATGAGCAGTTCTTC. The genes are TRBV7-9 and TRBJ2-1; D could derive from TRBD1 or TRBD2 (5 bases each). The CDR3 has 16 residues. Germline V gives CDR1 SEHNR, CDR2 FQNEAQ (reference sequence). V was clipped by 1 base and J by 2 bases, with 12 bases between them.

The count of this clonotype is one. V is TRBV29-1 and J is TRBJ2-5; TRBD1 agrees at 7 bases. V was clipped by 7 bases and J by 3 bases; unmatched bases: 14. This CDR3 region has 15 residues. Germline V gives CDR1 SQVTM, CDR2 ANQGSEA. The CDR3 DNA sequence: TGCAGCGCCGGTAGGCCAGGGGGTCACAAAGAGACCCAGTACTTC. Translation: CSAGRPGGHKETQYF.

The V gene is TRBV12-3 or TRBV12-4, the J gene TRBJ1-2; D call uncertain. This CDR3 is 14 amino acids long. V shed 3 bases and J shed 7 bases, with 15 bases lying between them. CDR3 residues: CASSLGQPAGGYTF. The DNA for the CDR3 is TGTGCCAGCAGTTTGGGCCAGCCCGCCGGTGGCTACACCTTC.

V and J are TRBV5-1 and TRBJ1-3; 9 bases agree with TRBD1. The ends lost 4 bases at V and 4 bases at J; junction bases unmatched: 6. The germline V gene has CDR1 SGHRS and CDR2 YFSETQ. The CDR3 runs 15 residues. As DNA, the CDR3 is TGCGCCAGCAGCCTGGAACAGGGGGCAGGAAACACCATATATTTT. It translates to CASSLEQGAGNTIYF.

This chain uses TRBV24-1 with TRBJ2-1; 9 positions match TRBD1. The CDR3 contains 16 residues. V lost 4 bases, J lost 7 bases, and 10 bases stayed unmatched. Germline values: CDR1 KGHDR, CDR2 SFDVKD. The CDR3 sequence is CATSDPDRGWANEQFF. The DNA for the CDR3 is TGTGCCACCAGTGACCCCGACAGGGGGTGGGCAAATGAGCAGTTCTTC.

This clonotype has a handful of counts. The CDR3 DNA sequence: TGTGCCACGACAGGGGGAAACACCATATATTTT. Translation gives CATTGGNTIYF. The chain is built from TRBV4-2 and TRBJ1-3; 7 bases are a match to TRBD1. Losses at the gene ends were 10 bases for V and 4 bases for J; bases not matched to a gene: 1. Per the germline V gene, CDR1 is LGHNA and CDR2 is YNFKEQ. The CDR3 extends over 11 amino acids.

The V and J genes are TRBV2 and TRBJ1-1; 7 bases fit TRBD1. The CDR3 contains 16 residues. Trimming cost V 2 bases and J 4 bases; bases outside gene matches: 10. The germline gives CDR1 SNHLY, CDR2 FYNNEI. This CDR3 is CASSERRQTGPTEAFF. The CDR3 DNA reads as TGTGCCAGCAGTGAACGACGACAGACAGGGCCCACTGAAGCTTTCTTT.

The table lists this clonotype with a few counts. The V gene is TRBV4-3, the J gene TRBJ1-1, with 7 bases that match TRBD1. With 4 bases clipped from V and 5 bases from J, the junction kept 10 bases outside the gene matches. There are 15 residues in the CDR3. The germline CDR1 and CDR2 sequences are LGHNA and YSLEER. The CDR3 bases are TGCGCCAGCAGCCCGAAAGTCTCAGGGGGGACTGAAGCTTTCTTT. This gives the protein CASSPKVSGGTEAFF.

This clonotype was recorded at least ten times. The genes are TRBV12-3 or TRBV12-4 and TRBJ2-2; D could derive from TRBD1 or TRBD2 (5 bases each). The CDR3 has 14 amino acids. V gave up 6 bases and J gave up 4 bases, with 12 bases separating them. The CDR3 here is CASRGELATGELFF. In DNA form, the CDR3 reads TGTGCCAGCAGGGGGGAGTTGGCCACCGGGGAGCTGTTTTTT.

This chain uses TRBV6-5 with TRBJ2-7; D gene unclear. Trimming took off 0 bases at V and 6 bases at J, with 9 bases between the two ends. CDR3 length equals 13 residues. The germline CDR1 and CDR2 sequences are MNHEY and SVGAGI. CDR3 DNA sequence: TGTGCCAGCAGTTACTCTTTGGGGTCCGAGCAGTACTTC. Translating it yields CASSYSLGSEQYF.

The V gene is TRBV7-9, the J gene TRBJ2-1; D is possibly TRBD1 or TRBD2 (5 bases each). The CDR3 length is 15 residues. Germline values: CDR1 SEHNR, CDR2 FQNEAQ (reference sequence). V gave up 2 bases and J gave up 5 bases, with 13 bases separating them. The CDR3 sequence: CASSLQGSRDNEQFF. CDR3 nucleotide sequence: TGTGCCAGCAGCTTACAGGGCTCGCGGGACAATGAGCAGTTCTTC.